One sample yielded the 10 T cell receptor beta chains listed below, sequenced in a study of radiation and T cells in renal cell carcinoma. Noted time point: baseline pretreatment blood. Sample treatment: 15 Gy SBRT to primary tumor, nephrectomy 4 weeks later. The repertoire was sequenced with immunoSEQ multiplex PCR; TCRdb's copy has only in-frame clones and lacks some. The sample includes about 150,000 clones, about 88% of them seen just once. The sample was blood, taken from a patient whose treatment included radiotherapy and nephrectomy. These receptor sequences come from a woman between 50 and 59 years old with renal cell carcinoma.

The V and J genes are TRBV5-6 and TRBJ1-2; 7 bases are shared with TRBD1. Germline assignment: CDR1 SGHDT and CDR2 YYEEEE. J gave up 4 bases and V 5 bases, and 8 bases lay outside the gene matches. This CDR3 is 14 amino acids long. In nucleotides, the CDR3 is TGTGCCAGCAGAATGACAGGGACGAGCTATGGCTACACCTTC. This gives the protein CASRMTGTSYGYTF.

V and J are TRBV30 and TRBJ1-1, with D possibly being TRBD1 (5 bases). The CDR3 contains 15 residues. Germline CDR1 and CDR2: GTSNPN and SVGIG (reference sequence). V lost 2 bases and J 1 base, leaving 14 bases between the germline ends. The CDR3 sequence is CAWSILGRPNTEAFF. The CDR3 DNA reads as TGTGCCTGGAGTATCCTGGGACGGCCGAACACTGAAGCTTTCTTT.

The CDR3 DNA is TGTGCCAGCAGTTACGTAGGGGGCGAGAGAGATGGCTACACCTTC. This encodes CASSYVGGERDGYTF. The chain combines TRBV6-5 with TRBJ1-2, with 7 bases identical to TRBD1. This CDR3 contains 15 residues. The germline gives CDR1 MNHEY, CDR2 SVGAGI. Trimming removed 2 bases from V and 6 bases from J; junction bases left unmatched: 9.

The rearrangement joins TRBV2 to TRBJ1-1; the D gene is possibly TRBD1 (6 bases). Trimming took 7 bases from V and 2 from J, leaving 17 bases between them. The CDR3 sequence is 15 residues long. Germline values: CDR1 SNHLY, CDR2 FYNNEI. CDR3 protein: CASTLTGTPNTEAFF. CDR3 DNA: TGTGCCAGCACTCTAACAGGGACACCCAACACTGAAGCTTTCTTT.

On this clone: The junction departs from the called germline gene at one end, perhaps through a read error. This chain uses TRBV7-9 with TRBJ2-7; D gene uncertain. Per the germline V gene, CDR1 is SEHNR and CDR2 is FQNEAQ (reference sequence). This CDR3 has 8 amino acids. In DNA, the CDR3 is TGTGCCAGCAGCTCCCGGGACTTC. Its protein is CASSSRDF.

This chain connects TRBV9 to TRBJ2-7, with 11 nucleotides matching TRBD2. The length of the CDR3 is 16 residues. Germline values: CDR1 SGDLS, CDR2 YYNGEE. The trim removed 0 bases at V and 7 bases at J, leaving 9 bases unmatched. The CDR3: CASSVAGGLAASEQYF. The CDR3 coding sequence is TGTGCCAGCAGCGTAGCCGGGGGACTAGCGGCTTCTGAGCAGTACTTC.

The chain employs TRBV5-8 and TRBJ2-3; TRBD2 matches at 7 bases. V shed 6 bases, J shed 11 bases, and the junction held 12 bases outside the gene matches. CDR1 and CDR2 (germline): SGHTS, YDEGEE. This CDR3 contains 13 residues. CDR3 nucleotide sequence: TGTGCCAGCACAAGCGGGACTCAAGGGGAGCAGTATTTT. This encodes CASTSGTQGEQYF.

The CDR3 reads CASSVDSRAGGVEKLFF. The DNA of the CDR3 is TGTGCCAGCAGCGTAGATTCCCGAGCAGGGGGCGTTGAAAAACTGTTTTTT. J is TRBJ1-4 and V is TRBV9, with 8 bases that match TRBD1. The CDR3 runs 17 residues. The germline V gene has CDR1 SGDLS and CDR2 YYNGEE. V lost 0 bases, J lost 7 bases, and 11 bases stayed unmatched.

The rearrangement uses TRBV9 and TRBJ2-2; D assignment may be TRBD1 or TRBD2 (7 bases each). The CDR3 extends over 15 amino acids. Germline assignment: CDR1 SGDLS and CDR2 YYNGEE. V was trimmed by 3 bases and J by 5 bases, leaving 14 bases between them. CDR3 region: CASSGQGGQTGELFF. CDR3 coding DNA: TGTGCCAGCAGCGGACAGGGAGGGCAAACCGGGGAGCTGTTTTTT. The complete variable domain, with remaining parts taken from reference TRBV9 and TRBJ2-2, reads DSGVTQTPKHLITATGQRVTLRCSPRSGDLSVYWYQQSLDQGLQFLIQYYNGEERAKGNILERFSAQQFPDLHSELNLSSLELGDSALYFCASSGQGGQTGELFFGEGSRLTVL.

This clone was detected a few times. The chain carries TRBV18 and TRBJ2-5; D is possibly TRBD1 (5 bases). CDR1 KGHSH and CDR2 LQKENI come from the germline V gene. V lost 4 bases to trimming and J lost 0 bases, with 9 bases between them. The CDR3 contains 14 residues. CDR3 nucleotides: TGTGCCAGCTCACAAGGACACGACCAAGAGACCCAGTACTTC. Translation: CASSQGHDQETQYF.